Following are 24 T cell receptor beta chains from one sample sequenced in a study of T cell responses to AZD1222 COVID-19 vaccine. Assay used: immunoSEQ multiplex PCR; TCRdb lists only in-frame clones, some missing. The sample has 100,000 to 150,000 clones; just over 90% are singletons. The material was peripheral blood, obtained 28 days after the second AZD1222 dose. The receptor source for this set is an adult who received the AZD1222 COVID-19 vaccine.

The rearrangement links TRBV6-5 to TRBJ2-1; perhaps TRBD2 as D (6 bases). Trimming took off 0 bases at V and 0 bases at J, with 9 bases between the two ends. This CDR3 is 16 amino acids long. CDR1 MNHEY and CDR2 SVGAGI come from the germline V gene. DNA for the CDR3: TGTGCCAGCAGTTACTCGGCGGGGAGCTCCTACAATGAGCAGTTCTTC. It is translated as CASSYSAGSSYNEQFF.

The chain employs TRBV9 and TRBJ2-1, with TRBD2 identical over 8 bases. The CDR3 is 15 amino acids. V was clipped by 0 bases and J by 5 bases; unmatched bases: 4. Germline V gives CDR1 SGDLS, CDR2 YYNGEE. The CDR3 here is CASSVGTSRHNEQFF. In DNA form, the CDR3 reads TGTGCCAGCAGCGTAGGGACTAGCCGACACAATGAGCAGTTCTTC.

This rearrangement joins TRBV9 to TRBJ2-1; D may correspond to TRBD1 or TRBD2 (5 bases each). Germline V gene lookup returns CDR1 SGDLS and CDR2 YYNGEE. The CDR3 loop spans 12 amino acids. V lost 3 bases and J lost 11, with 12 bases in between. The CDR3 loop reads CASSAPKGQQFF. Here the CDR3 DNA reads TGTGCCAGCAGCGCTCCTAAGGGACAGCAGTTCTTC.

V gene TRBV2 combines with J gene TRBJ2-5, with 13 bases aligning to TRBD2. The CDR3 covers 18 residues. Per the germline V gene, CDR1 is SNHLY and CDR2 is FYNNEI. V was clipped by 5 bases and J by 5 bases; unmatched bases: 14. The CDR3 coding sequence is TGTGCCAGCAGTTCACTAAACGGACTAGCGGGAGCTTTGGAGACCCAGTACTTC. Its translation is CASSSLNGLAGALETQYF.

V is TRBV2 and J is TRBJ2-1; a weak D match, TRBD1 (6 bases). This CDR3 contains 15 residues. The V and J ends lost 4 bases and 6 bases respectively, with 16 bases between them. Per germline, CDR1 SNHLY and CDR2 FYNNEI. This CDR3 is CASSGEHRDTNEQFF. CDR3 in DNA: TGTGCCAGCAGTGGGGAACACCGGGACACCAATGAGCAGTTCTTC.

The rearrangement links TRBV7-8 to TRBJ1-4; D gene unclear. The germline gives CDR1 SGHVS, CDR2 FQNEAQ. Trimming stripped 6 bases from V and 5 bases from J, with 13 bases between. This CDR3 has 14 amino acids. This CDR3 is CASSYYRGNEKLFF. The CDR3 DNA sequence: TGTGCCAGCAGTTATTATAGAGGGAATGAAAAACTGTTTTTT.

The DNA of the CDR3 is TGTGCCAGCAGTTTCATCAGCTATAGCAATCAGCCCCAGCATTTT. Its protein is CASSFISYSNQPQHF. The V gene is TRBV28, the J gene TRBJ1-5; D gene unclear. Germline V gives CDR1 MDHEN, CDR2 SYDVKM. CDR3 length: 15 amino acids. V dropped 3 bases and J dropped 0 bases, with 9 bases sitting between them.

The chain has TRBV7-9 and TRBJ2-2; no clear D. V shed 1 base and J shed 5 bases, with 8 bases lying between them. Germline CDR1 SEHNR, CDR2 FQNEAQ (reference sequence). The length of the CDR3 is 14 residues. CDR3 sequence (DNA): TGTGCCAGCAGCTTAGAGGGAATTACCGGGGAGCTGTTTTTT. Its translation is CASSLEGITGELFF.

This sequence joins TRBV4-1 and TRBJ1-5; 10 bases match TRBD1. This CDR3 is built from 16 residues. Germline V gene data show CDR1 as MGHRA and CDR2 as YSYEKL. V shed 2 bases and J 2 bases; nucleotides not matched to a gene: 3. As DNA, the CDR3 is TGCGCCAGCAGCCAATCCGGGACAGGGGGCAATCAGCCCCAGCATTTT. The encoded protein is CASSQSGTGGNQPQHF.

The chain links TRBV7-8 to TRBJ2-7; the D is unclear. The germline V gene has CDR1 SGHVS and CDR2 FQNEAQ. The germline V and J ends were trimmed by 8 bases and 1 base, with 9 bases remaining between them. The CDR3 length is 12 residues. The CDR3 region has the DNA TGTGCCAGCGTGACGGATTCCTACGAGCAGTACTTC. Translated, it gives CASVTDSYEQYF. Full variable domain (remainder filled in from reference TRBV7-8 and TRBJ2-7): GAGVSQSPRYKVAKRGQDVALRCDPISGHVSLFWYQQALGQGPEFLTYFQNEAQLDKSGLPSDRFFAERPEGSVSTLKIQRTQQEDSAVYLCASVTDSYEQYFGPGTRLTVT.

The gene calls are TRBV18 and TRBJ2-7; D unclear. With 6 bases removed from V and 4 bases from J, the gap between germline ends came to 16 bases. CDR1 and CDR2 (germline): KGHSH, LQKENI. The length of the CDR3 is 14 residues. CDR3 sequence: CASSRGAATYEQYF. The CDR3 nucleotides are TGTGCCAGCTCTCGAGGTGCGGCCACTTACGAGCAGTACTTC.

The chain is built from TRBV29-1 and TRBJ1-2; 7 bases map to TRBD1. Germline CDR1 SQVTM, CDR2 ANQGSEA. CDR3 length: 14 amino acids. V was clipped by 2 bases and J by 5 bases; unmatched bases: 8. CDR3 nucleotides: TGCAGCGTTGAAACCAGGGGGAAGGGGTATGGCTACACCTTC. Encoded protein: CSVETRGKGYGYTF.

CDR3 sequence: CASSPFTGGTTNEKLFF. For the CDR3, the DNA is TGTGCCAGCTCACCATTTACCGGCGGGACCACGAATGAAAAACTGTTTTTT. The V gene is TRBV18, the J gene TRBJ1-4, with a weak D call TRBD1 (5 bases). The CDR3 runs to 17 residues. The germline V and J ends were trimmed by 2 bases and 5 bases, with 18 bases remaining between them. CDR1 KGHSH and CDR2 LQKENI come from the germline V gene.

The J gene is TRBJ2-3, the V gene TRBV7-3; D not resolved. The CDR3 contains 12 residues. The germline CDR1 and CDR2 sequences are SGHTA and FQGTGA. V lost 2 bases and J lost 9, with 9 bases in between. The CDR3, as DNA: TGTGCCAGCAGCTTAGGGCCGCGAACGCAGTATTTT. The encoded protein is CASSLGPRTQYF.

The CDR3: CASSGGAEYNEQFF. DNA of the CDR3: TGTGCCAGCAGTGGAGGAGCGGAATACAATGAGCAGTTCTTC. The J gene is TRBJ2-1, the V gene TRBV2; D may be TRBD2 (5 bases). Germline CDR1 reads SNHLY; CDR2 reads FYNNEI. The CDR3 extends over 14 amino acids. V lost 4 bases and J lost 4, with 11 bases in between.

The chain uses TRBV19 and TRBJ2-7; D is unclear. This CDR3 has 11 residues. V lost 5 bases to trimming and J lost 6 bases, with 8 bases between them. Germline V CDR1 and CDR2: LNHDA, SQIVND (reference sequence). The CDR3 region is CASSWQREQYF. The DNA of the CDR3 is TGTGCCAGTAGTTGGCAGCGCGAGCAGTACTTC.

J is TRBJ2-1 and V is TRBV9; 9 bases line up with TRBD2. Germline CDR1 reads SGDLS; CDR2 reads YYNGEE. The V and J ends lost 3 bases and 0 bases, in that order; junction bases with no gene match: 4. The CDR3 has 16 residues. Written as DNA, the CDR3 is TGTGCCAGCAGCGCGCTAGCGGGAACCTCCTACAATGAGCAGTTCTTC. This sequence encodes CASSALAGTSYNEQFF.

The chain combines TRBV6-5 with TRBJ1-5; 7 bases agree with TRBD1. The CDR3 has 15 residues. Germline V gives CDR1 MNHEY, CDR2 SVGAGI. The ends lost 0 bases at V and 6 bases at J; junction bases unmatched: 5. The CDR3 sequence is CASSYSRQGGQPQHF. The DNA of the CDR3 is TGTGCCAGCAGTTACTCGAGACAGGGCGGTCAGCCCCAGCATTTT.

The V gene is TRBV9, the J gene TRBJ2-3; D unresolved. CDR3 length: 13 amino acids. Trimming pared 0 bases from V and 4 bases from J, leaving 6 bases between. Germline V gene sequence: CDR1 SGDLS, CDR2 YYNGEE. CDR3: CASSVERADTQYF. CDR3 bases: TGTGCCAGCAGCGTAGAAAGGGCAGATACGCAGTATTTT.

V usage is TRBV2 and J usage is TRBJ1-5; no clear D gene. Per the germline V gene, CDR1 is SNHLY and CDR2 is FYNNEI. The CDR3 is 14 amino acids. The germline V and J ends were trimmed by 3 bases and 7 bases, with 13 bases remaining between them. CDR3 sequence reads: CASSDLPGSQPQHF. For the CDR3, the DNA is TGTGCCAGCAGTGATCTGCCGGGGAGCCAGCCCCAGCATTTT.

This clone has more than one count but fewer than ten. J is TRBJ2-1 and V is TRBV5-1, with 10 bases fitting TRBD2. In germline, CDR1 is SGHRS, CDR2 YFSETQ. The CDR3 length is 18 residues. Trimming removed 4 bases from V and 1 base from J; junction bases left unmatched: 11. In DNA, the CDR3 is TGCGCCAGCAGCAAAATGCCCATAGCGGGAGGTTCCTACAATGAGCAGTTCTTC. Its protein is CASSKMPIAGGSYNEQFF. The complete variable domain, with remaining parts taken from reference TRBV5-1 and TRBJ2-1, reads KAGVTQTPRYLIKTRGQQVTLSCSPISGHRSVSWYQQTPGQGLQFLFEYFSETQRNKGNFPGRFSGRQFSNSRSEMNVSTLELGDSALYLCASSKMPIAGGSYNEQFFGPGTRLTVL.

This chain's CDR3 is CASSGRLAGGPNGELFF. The CDR3 DNA sequence: TGTGCCAGCAGCGGCAGACTAGCGGGAGGGCCAAACGGGGAGCTGTTTTTT. This chain connects TRBV7-9 to TRBJ2-2; TRBD2 matches at 14 bases. The germline gives CDR1 SEHNR, CDR2 FQNEAQ (reference sequence). The V segment lost 5 bases and the J segment 7 bases; nucleotides outside the gene matches: 9. The CDR3 has 17 residues.

The V and J genes are TRBV5-1 and TRBJ2-3, with TRBD2 matching over 8 bases. CDR1 and CDR2 from the germline V gene are SGHRS and YFSETQ. Germline trimming cut 3 bases from V and 3 bases from J; bases unmatched to any gene: 15. The CDR3 is made up of 18 amino acids. Here the CDR3 DNA reads TGCGCCAGCAGCTCCTCCCCCTCCAGCGGGAGTTTTACAGATACGCAGTATTTT. Protein sequence: CASSSSPSSGSFTDTQYF. Full variable domain (rest looked up from reference TRBV5-1 and TRBJ2-3): KAGVTQTPRYLIKTRGQQVTLSCSPISGHRSVSWYQQTPGQGLQFLFEYFSETQRNKGNFPGRFSGRQFSNSRSEMNVSTLELGDSALYLCASSSSPSSGSFTDTQYFGPGTRLTVL.

V is TRBV28 and J is TRBJ2-7; maybe TRBD2 (5 bases). The CDR3 is 16 amino acids. V was pared by 4 bases and J by 3 bases, with 19 bases between. Germline CDR1 is MDHEN and CDR2 is SYDVKM. DNA of the CDR3: TGTGCCAGCAGTTGGGCTTCGGACCGAGGGATCTACGAGCAGTACTTC. Translating gives CASSWASDRGIYEQYF.